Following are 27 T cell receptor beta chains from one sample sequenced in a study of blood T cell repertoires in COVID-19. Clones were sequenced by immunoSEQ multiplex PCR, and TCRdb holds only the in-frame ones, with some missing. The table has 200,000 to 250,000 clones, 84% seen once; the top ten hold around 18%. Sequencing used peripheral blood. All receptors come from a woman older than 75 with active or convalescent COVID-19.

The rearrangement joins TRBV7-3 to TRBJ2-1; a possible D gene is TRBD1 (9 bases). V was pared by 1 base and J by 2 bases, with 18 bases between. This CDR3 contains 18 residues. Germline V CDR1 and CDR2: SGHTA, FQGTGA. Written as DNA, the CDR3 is TGTGCCAGCAGCTTAAGCGGGGGGACAGGGCTTACCTACAATGAGCAGTTCTTC. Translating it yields CASSLSGGTGLTYNEQFF.

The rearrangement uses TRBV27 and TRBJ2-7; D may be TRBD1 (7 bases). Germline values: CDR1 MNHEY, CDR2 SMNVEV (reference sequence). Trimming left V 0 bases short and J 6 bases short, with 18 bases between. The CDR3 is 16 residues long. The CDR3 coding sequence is TGTGCCAGCAGTTTATCGCGGGACAGCCGTTCGGGCGAGCAGTACTTC. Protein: CASSLSRDSRSGEQYF.

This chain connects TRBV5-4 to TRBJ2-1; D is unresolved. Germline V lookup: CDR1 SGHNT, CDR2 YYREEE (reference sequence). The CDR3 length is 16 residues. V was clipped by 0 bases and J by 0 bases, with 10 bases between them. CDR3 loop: CASSLASESSYNEQFF. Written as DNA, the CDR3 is TGTGCCAGCAGCTTGGCCTCGGAGAGCTCCTACAATGAGCAGTTCTTC.

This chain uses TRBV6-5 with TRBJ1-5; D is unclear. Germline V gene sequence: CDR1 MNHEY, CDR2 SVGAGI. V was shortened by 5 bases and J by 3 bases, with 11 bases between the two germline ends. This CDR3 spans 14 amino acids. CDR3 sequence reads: CASSPDEDNQPQHF. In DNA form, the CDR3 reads TGTGCCAGCAGTCCCGACGAGGACAATCAGCCCCAGCATTTT.

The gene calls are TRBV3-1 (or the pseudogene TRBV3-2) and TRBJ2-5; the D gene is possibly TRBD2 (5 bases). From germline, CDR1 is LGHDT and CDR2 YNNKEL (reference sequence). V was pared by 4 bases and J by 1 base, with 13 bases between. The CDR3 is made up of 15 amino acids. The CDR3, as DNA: TGTGCCAGCAGCCTAACAAGCGGTATCCAAGAGACCCAGTACTTC. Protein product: CASSLTSGIQETQYF.

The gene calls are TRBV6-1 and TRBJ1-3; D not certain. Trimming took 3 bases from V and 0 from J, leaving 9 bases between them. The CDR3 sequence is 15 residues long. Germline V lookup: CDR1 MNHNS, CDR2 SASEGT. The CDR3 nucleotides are TGTGCCAGCAGTGATTACGGCGGCTCTGGAAACACCATATATTTT. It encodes CASSDYGGSGNTIYF.

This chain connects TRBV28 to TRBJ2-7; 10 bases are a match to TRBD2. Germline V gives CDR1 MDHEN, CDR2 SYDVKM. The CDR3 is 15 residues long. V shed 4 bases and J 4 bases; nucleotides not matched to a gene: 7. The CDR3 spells CASSSLAGAVYEQYF. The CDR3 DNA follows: TGTGCCAGCAGTTCCCTAGCGGGGGCCGTATACGAGCAGTACTTC.

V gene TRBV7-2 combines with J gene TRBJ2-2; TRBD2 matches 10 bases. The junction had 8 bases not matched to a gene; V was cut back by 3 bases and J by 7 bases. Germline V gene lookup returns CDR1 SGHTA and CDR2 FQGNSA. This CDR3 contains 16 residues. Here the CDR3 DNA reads TGTGCCAGCAGCTTGAAAGTAGCGGGAGGAGGCGGGGAGCTGTTTTTT. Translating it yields CASSLKVAGGGGELFF.

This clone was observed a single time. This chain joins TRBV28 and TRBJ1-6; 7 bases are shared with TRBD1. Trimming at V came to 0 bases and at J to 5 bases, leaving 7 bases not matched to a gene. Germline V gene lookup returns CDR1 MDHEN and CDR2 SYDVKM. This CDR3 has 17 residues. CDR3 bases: TGTGCCAGCAGTTTATGGACGATGACAGGGAATAATTCACCCCTCCACTTT. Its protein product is CASSLWTMTGNNSPLHF.

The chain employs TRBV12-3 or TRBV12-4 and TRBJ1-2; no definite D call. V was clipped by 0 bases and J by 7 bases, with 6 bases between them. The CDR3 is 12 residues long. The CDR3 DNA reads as TGTGCCAGCAGTTTAGCGGTCGGTGGCTACACCTTC. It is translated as CASSLAVGGYTF.

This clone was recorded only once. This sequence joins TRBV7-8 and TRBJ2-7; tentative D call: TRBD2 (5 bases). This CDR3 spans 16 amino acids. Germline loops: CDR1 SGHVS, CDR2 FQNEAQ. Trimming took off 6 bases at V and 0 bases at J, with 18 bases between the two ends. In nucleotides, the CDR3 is TGTGCCAGCAGACCCTACGCGGGTCCCTTCTCCTACGAGCAGTACTTC. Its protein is CASRPYAGPFSYEQYF.

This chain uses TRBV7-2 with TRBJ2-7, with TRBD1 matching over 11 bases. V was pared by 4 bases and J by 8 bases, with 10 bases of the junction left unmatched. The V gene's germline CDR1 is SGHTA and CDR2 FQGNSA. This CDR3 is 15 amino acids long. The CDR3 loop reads CASSSPDRGQAQQYF. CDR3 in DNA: TGTGCCAGCAGCTCCCCGGACAGGGGGCAAGCACAGCAGTACTTC.

The CDR3: CASPPGLAQLANTGELFF. The DNA of the CDR3 is TGTGCCAGTCCCCCGGGACTCGCCCAGCTAGCGAACACCGGGGAGCTGTTTTTT. The genes are TRBV7-8 and TRBJ2-2; D is perhaps TRBD2 (6 bases). The length of the CDR3 is 18 residues. Per the germline V gene, CDR1 is SGHVS and CDR2 is FQNEAQ. V shed 9 bases and J shed 0 bases, with 23 bases lying between them.

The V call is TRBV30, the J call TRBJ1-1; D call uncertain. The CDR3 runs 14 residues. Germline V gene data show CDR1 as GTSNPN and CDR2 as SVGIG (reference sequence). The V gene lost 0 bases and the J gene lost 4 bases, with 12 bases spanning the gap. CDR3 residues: CAWSVLLFTTEAFF. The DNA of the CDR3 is TGTGCCTGGAGTGTACTATTGTTTACCACTGAAGCTTTCTTT.

The CDR3 loop reads CASGQRSTGELFF. CDR3 bases: TGTGCCTCGGGACAACGGTCCACCGGGGAGCTGTTTTTT. The chain carries TRBV24-1 and TRBJ2-2; possible D gene TRBD1, 6 bases. Per the germline V gene, CDR1 is KGHDR and CDR2 is SFDVKD. The germline V and J ends were trimmed by 12 bases and 4 bases, with 14 bases remaining between them. The CDR3 is 13 residues long.

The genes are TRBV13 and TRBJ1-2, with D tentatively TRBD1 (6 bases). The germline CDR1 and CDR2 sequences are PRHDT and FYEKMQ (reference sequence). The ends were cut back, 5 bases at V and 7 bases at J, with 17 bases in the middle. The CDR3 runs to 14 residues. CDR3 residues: CASSRGTTASGYTF. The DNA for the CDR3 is TGTGCCAGCAGCAGGGGGACCACCGCCTCTGGCTACACCTTC.

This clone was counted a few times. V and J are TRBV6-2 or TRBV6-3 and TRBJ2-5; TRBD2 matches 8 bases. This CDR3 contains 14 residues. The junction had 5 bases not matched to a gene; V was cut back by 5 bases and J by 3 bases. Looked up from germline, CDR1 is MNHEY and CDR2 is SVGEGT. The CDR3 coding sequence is TGTGCCAGCAGTAAAGCGGGAGTTGAAGAGACCCAGTACTTC. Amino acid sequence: CASSKAGVEETQYF.

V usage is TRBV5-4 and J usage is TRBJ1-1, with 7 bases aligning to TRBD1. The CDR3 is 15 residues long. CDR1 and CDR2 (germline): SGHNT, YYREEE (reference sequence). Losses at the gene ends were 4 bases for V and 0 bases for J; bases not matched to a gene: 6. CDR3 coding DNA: TGTGCCAGCAGCCCTCGACAGGGAATGAACACTGAAGCTTTCTTT. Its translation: CASSPRQGMNTEAFF.

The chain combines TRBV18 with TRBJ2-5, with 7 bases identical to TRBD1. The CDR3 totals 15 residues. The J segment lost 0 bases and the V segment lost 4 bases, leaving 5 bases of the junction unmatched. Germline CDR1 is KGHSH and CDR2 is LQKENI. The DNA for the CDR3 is TGTGCCAGCTCACTGCGGACAGGCGACCAAGAGACCCAGTACTTC. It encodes CASSLRTGDQETQYF.

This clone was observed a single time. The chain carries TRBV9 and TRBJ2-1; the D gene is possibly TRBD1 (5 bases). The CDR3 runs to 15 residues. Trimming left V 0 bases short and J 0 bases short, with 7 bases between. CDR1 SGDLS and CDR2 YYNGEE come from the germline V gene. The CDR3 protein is CASSVAGASYNEQFF. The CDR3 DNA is TGTGCCAGCAGCGTAGCTGGGGCCTCCTACAATGAGCAGTTCTTC.

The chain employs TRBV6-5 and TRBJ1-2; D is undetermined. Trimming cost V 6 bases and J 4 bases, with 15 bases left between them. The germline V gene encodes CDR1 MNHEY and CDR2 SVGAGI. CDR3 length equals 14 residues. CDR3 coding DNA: TGTGCCAGCAGCCCGTGGGCAACCATCTATGGCTACACCTTC. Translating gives CASSPWATIYGYTF.

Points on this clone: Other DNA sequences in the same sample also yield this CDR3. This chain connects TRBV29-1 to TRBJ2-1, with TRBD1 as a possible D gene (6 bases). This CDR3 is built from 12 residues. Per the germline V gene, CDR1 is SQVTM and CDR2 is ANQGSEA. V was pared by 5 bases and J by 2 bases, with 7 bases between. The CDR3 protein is CSVRGTYNEQFF. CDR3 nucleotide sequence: TGCAGCGTTAGGGGGACCTACAATGAGCAGTTCTTC.

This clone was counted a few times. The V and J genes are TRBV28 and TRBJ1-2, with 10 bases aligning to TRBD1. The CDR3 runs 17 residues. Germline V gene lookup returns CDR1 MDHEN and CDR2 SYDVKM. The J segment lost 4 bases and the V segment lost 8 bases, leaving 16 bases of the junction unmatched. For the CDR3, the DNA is TGTGCCAGCGGAACGGGACAGGGGATGTTGGGAATCTATGGCTACACCTTC. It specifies CASGTGQGMLGIYGYTF.

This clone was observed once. The CDR3 DNA is TGTGCCAGCCACGGGGGGAATTCGAACACTGAAGCTTTCTTT. Protein product: CASHGGNSNTEAFF. The rearrangement joins TRBV28 to TRBJ1-1; D perhaps matches TRBD1 (5 bases). Deletions cut 8 bases from V and 1 base from J, with 14 bases between. Germline CDR1 and CDR2: MDHEN and SYDVKM. CDR3 size: 14 residues.

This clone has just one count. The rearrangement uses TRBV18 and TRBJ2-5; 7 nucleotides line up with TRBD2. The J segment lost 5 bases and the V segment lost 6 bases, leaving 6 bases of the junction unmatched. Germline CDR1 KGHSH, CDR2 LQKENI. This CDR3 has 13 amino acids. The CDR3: CASSRGEMETQYF. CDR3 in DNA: TGTGCCAGCTCCCGGGGGGAAATGGAGACCCAGTACTTC.

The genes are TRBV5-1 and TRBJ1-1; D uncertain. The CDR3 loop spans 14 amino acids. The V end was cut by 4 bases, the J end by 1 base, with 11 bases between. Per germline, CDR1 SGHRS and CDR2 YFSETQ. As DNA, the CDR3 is TGCGCCAGCAGCGTGAATGTGCGGAACACTGAAGCTTTCTTT. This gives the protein CASSVNVRNTEAFF.

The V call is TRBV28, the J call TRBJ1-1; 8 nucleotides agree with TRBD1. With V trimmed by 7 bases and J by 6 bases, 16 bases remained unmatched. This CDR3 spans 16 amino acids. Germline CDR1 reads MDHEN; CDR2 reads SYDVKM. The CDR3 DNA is TGTGCCAGCATTAAGAGGCCCGAAAGGACAGGGCCTGAAGCTTTCTTT. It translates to CASIKRPERTGPEAFF.